What follows is one T cell receptor (beta chain) and its context. The antigen this receptor binds is unknown. No much larger clone is present one base from it, and per-base qualities are unavailable. TCRbeta CDR3 regions were amplified from genomic DNA using the immunoSEQ Assay, a bias-controlled multiplex PCR. For the original study's pipeline: Within the assay, amplification of reference gene primers was used to estimate how many nucleated cells each sample contained. To quantify the absolute abundance of each unique TCRbeta CDR3 rearrangement, sequence reads were collapsed and filtered. For each sample, productive Simpson clonality was calculated as the square root of Simpson's diversity index across productive rearrangements. The table was pulled from immuneACCESS by TCRdb, which kept in-frame rearrangements only. Such tables lose some clones; where checked, under half of the loss comes from unresolved V genes, and the rest has no known cause. Clonal size and the V and J genes are those of that table, whereas D and trimming came from the DNA. The sample yields roughly 220,000 clones; roughly four fifths were counted once. The ten largest clones take up roughly 1.3% of the sample.

Participants in the prospective study were enrolled through a virtual design, were aged about 18 to 100 years, and lived in about two dozen United States geographic areas. In the prospective study, cohorts were assigned on the basis of participant-reported clinical history obtained from a screening survey and a study questionnaire. In the prospective study, whole blood, serum and a nasopharyngeal or oropharyngeal swab were collected from each participant by mobile phlebotomists. Prospective study participants could optionally give additional blood draws and questionnaires over an approximately 2-month period. Prospective study blood samples were shipped either frozen or at room temperature before DNA extraction. The data were taken from a study of blood T cell repertoires in COVID-19 (dated by TCRdb to 2018 to 2020). For context, the study as a whole: The collaborator samples originated in the United States, Italy and Spain and spanned the acute and convalescent phases of COVID-19. The samples were drawn from two sources: the first 160 participants of the ongoing ImmuneRACE study, and 950 to 1,500 subjects contributed by 6 global collaborators. HLA class I and class II types, where available, came from metadata supplied by the sample provider rather than from assay-based typing. A de-identified subject ID, COVID-19 status, age in years and sex were almost always included in the sample metadata. A freely available public database, intended as a resource for researchers studying the immune response to SARS-CoV-2, is where the repertoires were released. The dataset comprised deeply sampled blood TCRbeta repertoires from subjects exposed to, actively infected with, or recovered from COVID-19. The material from the prospective study consisted of cDNA or gDNA derived from T cells, B-cell-depleted T cells, or PBMCs.

The paper as a whole reports these results and caveats: The amount of clinical and demographic metadata varied by source and participant and was provided uncurated.

The CDR3 holds 14 amino acids from the cysteine to the phenylalanine. Left in the record is the CDR3 DNA by itself, 42 bases read in frame from the first base. V lost 3 bases and J lost 3 bases, and the count of bases not matched to a germline gene is 5. CDR1 is given as MDHEN and CDR2 as SYDVKM, both from the germline V gene. The chain employs TRBV28 and TRBJ2-7; the central 7 bases match TRBD1. Sequenced: PBMCs or T cells enriched from blood (not recorded which). The source of this sequence is a woman between 40 and 55 years old with acute COVID-19. The CDR3 in this case is CASSFGDRGYEQYF. The DNA sequence follows: TGTGCCAGCAGTTTTGGGGACAGAGGCTACGAGCAGTACTTC.